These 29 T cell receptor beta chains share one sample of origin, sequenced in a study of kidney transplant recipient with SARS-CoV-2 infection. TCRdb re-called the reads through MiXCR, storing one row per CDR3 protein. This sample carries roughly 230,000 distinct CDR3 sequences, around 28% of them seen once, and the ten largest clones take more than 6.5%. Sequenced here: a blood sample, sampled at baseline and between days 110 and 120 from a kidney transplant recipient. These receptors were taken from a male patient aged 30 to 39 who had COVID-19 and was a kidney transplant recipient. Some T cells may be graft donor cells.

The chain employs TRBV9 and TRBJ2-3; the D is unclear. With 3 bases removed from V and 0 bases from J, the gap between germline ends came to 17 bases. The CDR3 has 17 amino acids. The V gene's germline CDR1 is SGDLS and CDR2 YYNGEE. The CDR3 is CASSGTHWTESTDTQYF. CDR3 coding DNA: TGTGCCAGCAGCGGAACCCATTGGACGGAGAGCACAGATACGCAGTATTTT.

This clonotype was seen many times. In DNA, the CDR3 is TGTGCCAGCAGGACCACCGGGACAGGGAGAACCTACGAGCAGTACTTC. This translates into CASRTTGTGRTYEQYF. This sequence joins TRBV27 and TRBJ2-7; 9 positions agree with TRBD1. CDR3 length: 16 amino acids. Germline CDR1 and CDR2: MNHEY and SMNVEV (reference sequence). The V segment lost 6 bases and the J segment 2 bases; nucleotides outside the gene matches: 11.

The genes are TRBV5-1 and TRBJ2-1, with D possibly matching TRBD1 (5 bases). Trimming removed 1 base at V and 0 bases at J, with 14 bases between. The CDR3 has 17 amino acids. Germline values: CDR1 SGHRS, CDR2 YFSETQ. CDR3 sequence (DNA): TGCGCCAGCAGCTTGACCAGGTTGGGGCCCTCCTACAATGAGCAGTTCTTC. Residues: CASSLTRLGPSYNEQFF. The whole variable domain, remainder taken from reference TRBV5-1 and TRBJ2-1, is KAGVTQTPRYLIKTRGQQVTLSCSPISGHRSVSWYQQTPGQGLQFLFEYFSETQRNKGNFPGRFSGRQFSNSRSEMNVSTLELGDSALYLCASSLTRLGPSYNEQFFGPGTRLTVL.

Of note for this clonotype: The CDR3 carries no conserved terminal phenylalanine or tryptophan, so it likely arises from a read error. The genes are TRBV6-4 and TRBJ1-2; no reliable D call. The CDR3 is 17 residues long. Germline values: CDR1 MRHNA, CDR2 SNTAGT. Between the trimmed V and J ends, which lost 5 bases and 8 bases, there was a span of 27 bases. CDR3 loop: CASSRAPSHGKTYGYTL. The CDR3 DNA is TGTGCCAGCAGTAGAGCTCCCTCACACGGAAAGACCTACGGCTACACCCTC.

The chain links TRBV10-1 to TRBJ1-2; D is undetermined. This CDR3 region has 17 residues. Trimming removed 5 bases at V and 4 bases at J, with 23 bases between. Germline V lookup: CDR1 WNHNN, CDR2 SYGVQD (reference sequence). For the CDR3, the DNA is TGCGCCAGCAGTCCACACAGAAGATCGCGAAAGACCTATGGCTACACCTTC. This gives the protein CASSPHRRSRKTYGYTF.

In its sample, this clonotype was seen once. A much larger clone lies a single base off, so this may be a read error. The CDR3 here is CASGLALIGTEAFF. CDR3 sequence (DNA): TGTGCTAGTGGTTTGGCACTCATCGGCACTGAAGCTTTCTTT. The genes are TRBV12-5 and TRBJ1-1; no definite D call. Germline CDR1 LGHNT, CDR2 FRNRAP. This CDR3 has 14 residues. V lost 1 base and J 4 bases, leaving 10 bases between the germline ends.

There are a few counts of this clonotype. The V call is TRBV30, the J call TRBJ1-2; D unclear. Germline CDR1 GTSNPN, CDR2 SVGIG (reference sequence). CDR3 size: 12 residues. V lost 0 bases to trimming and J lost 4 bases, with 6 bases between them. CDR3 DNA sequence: TGTGCCTGGAGTGTACGGTCCTATGGCTACACCTTC. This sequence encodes CAWSVRSYGYTF.

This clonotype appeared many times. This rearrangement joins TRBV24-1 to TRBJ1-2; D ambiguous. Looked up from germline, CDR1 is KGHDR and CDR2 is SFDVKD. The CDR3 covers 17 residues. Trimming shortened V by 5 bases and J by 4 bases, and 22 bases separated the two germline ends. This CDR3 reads CATSVCRSTRKTYGYTF. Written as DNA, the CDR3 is TGTGCCACCAGTGTTTGTCGTAGTACCAGAAAGACCTATGGCTACACCTTC.

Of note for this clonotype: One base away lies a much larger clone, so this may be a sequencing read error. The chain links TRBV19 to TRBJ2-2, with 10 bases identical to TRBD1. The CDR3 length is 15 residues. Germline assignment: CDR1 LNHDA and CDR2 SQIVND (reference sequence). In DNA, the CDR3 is TGTGCCGGTAGCCGACAGGGGGCGCGAACCGGGGAGCTGTTTTTT. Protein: CAGSRQGARTGELFF.

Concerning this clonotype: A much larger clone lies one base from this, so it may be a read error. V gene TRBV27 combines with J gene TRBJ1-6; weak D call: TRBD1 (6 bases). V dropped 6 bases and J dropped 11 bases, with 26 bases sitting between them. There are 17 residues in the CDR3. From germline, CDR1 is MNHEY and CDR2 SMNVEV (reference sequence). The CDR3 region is CASSSHLLTGQNPPLHF. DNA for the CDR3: TGTGCCAGCAGCTCCCATCTCCTAACAGGGCAAAATCCACCCCTCCACTTT.

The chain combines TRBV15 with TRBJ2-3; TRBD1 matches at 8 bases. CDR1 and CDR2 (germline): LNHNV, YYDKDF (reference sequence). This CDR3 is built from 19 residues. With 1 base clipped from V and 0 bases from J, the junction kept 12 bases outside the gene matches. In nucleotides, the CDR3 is TGTGCCACCAGCAGAGCTCCTTCCGGGACAGGTGCCAGCACAGATACGCAGTATTTT. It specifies CATSRAPSGTGASTDTQYF.

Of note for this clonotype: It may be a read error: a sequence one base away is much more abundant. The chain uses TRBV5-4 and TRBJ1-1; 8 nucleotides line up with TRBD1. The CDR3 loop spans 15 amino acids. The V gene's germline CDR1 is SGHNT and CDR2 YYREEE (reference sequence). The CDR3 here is CASSRIGQGYTEDFF. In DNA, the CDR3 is TGTGCCAGCAGCCGAATAGGACAGGGCTACACTGAAGATTTCTTT.

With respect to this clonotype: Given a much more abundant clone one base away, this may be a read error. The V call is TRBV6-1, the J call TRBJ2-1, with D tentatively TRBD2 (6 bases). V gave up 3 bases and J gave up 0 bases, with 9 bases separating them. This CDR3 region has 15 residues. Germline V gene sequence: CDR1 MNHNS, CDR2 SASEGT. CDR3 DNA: TGTGCCAGCAGTGATCGGAGGGACTCCTACAATGAGCAGTTCTTC. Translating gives CASSDRRDSYNEQFF.

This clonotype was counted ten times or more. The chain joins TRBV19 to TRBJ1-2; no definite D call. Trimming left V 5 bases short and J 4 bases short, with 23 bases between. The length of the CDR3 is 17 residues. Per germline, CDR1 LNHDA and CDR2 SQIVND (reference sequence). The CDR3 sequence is CASSFRATNRKTYGYTF. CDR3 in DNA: TGTGCCAGTAGTTTCCGGGCGACAAATCGAAAGACCTATGGCTACACCTTC.

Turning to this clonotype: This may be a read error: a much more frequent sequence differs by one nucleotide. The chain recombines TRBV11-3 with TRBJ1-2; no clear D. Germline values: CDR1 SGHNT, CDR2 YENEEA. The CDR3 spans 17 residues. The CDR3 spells CVSSLYFDLGKTYGYTF. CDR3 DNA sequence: TGTGTCAGCAGCTTGTATTTCGATCTCGGAAAGACCTATGGCTACACCTTC.

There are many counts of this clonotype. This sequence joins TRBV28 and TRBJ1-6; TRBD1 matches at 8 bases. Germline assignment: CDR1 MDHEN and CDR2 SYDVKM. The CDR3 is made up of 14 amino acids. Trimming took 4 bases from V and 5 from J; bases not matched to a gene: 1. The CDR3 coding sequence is TGTGCCAGCAGTTACAGGGGGGATAATTCACCCCTCCACTTT. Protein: CASSYRGDNSPLHF.

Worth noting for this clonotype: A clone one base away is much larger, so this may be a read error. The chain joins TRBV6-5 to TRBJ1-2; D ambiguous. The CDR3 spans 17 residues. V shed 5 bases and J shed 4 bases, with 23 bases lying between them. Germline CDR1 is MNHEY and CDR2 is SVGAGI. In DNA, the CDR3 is TGTGCCAGCAGTGATTTGTTGGAATGTAGAGAGACCTATGGCTACACCTTC. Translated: CASSDLLECRETYGYTF.

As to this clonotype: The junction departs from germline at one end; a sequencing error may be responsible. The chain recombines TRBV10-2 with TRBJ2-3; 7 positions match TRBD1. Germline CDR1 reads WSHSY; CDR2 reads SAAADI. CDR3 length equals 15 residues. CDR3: CTSTSRQGVSDTQYF. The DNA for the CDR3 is TGCACCAGCACCTCCCGGCAGGGGGTGTCAGATACGCAGTATTTT.

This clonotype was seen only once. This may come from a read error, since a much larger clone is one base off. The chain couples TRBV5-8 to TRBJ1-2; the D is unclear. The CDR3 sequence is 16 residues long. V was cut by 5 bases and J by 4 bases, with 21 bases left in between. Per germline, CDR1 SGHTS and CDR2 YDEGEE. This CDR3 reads CASRRIHPRKIYGYTF. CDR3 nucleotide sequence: TGTGCCAGCAGGAGGATTCATCCACGAAAGATCTATGGCTACACCTTC.

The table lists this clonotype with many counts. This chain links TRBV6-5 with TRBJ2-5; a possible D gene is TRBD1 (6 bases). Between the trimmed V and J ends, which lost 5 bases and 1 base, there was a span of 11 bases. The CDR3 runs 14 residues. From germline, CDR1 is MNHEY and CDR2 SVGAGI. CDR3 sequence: CASSLTGLQETQYF. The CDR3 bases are TGTGCCAGCAGTCTGACAGGCCTCCAAGAGACCCAGTACTTC.

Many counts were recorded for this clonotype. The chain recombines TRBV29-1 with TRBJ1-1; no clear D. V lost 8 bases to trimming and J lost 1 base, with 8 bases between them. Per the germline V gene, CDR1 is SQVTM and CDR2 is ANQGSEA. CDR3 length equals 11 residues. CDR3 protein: CSPSTNTEAFF. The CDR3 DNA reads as TGCAGCCCCTCAACGAACACTGAAGCTTTCTTT.

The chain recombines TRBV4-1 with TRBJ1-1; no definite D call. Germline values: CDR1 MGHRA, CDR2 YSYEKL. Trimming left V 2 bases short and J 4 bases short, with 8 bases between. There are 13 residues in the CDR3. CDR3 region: CASSQHLGTEAFF. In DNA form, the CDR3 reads TGCGCCAGCAGCCAACACTTGGGCACTGAAGCTTTCTTT.

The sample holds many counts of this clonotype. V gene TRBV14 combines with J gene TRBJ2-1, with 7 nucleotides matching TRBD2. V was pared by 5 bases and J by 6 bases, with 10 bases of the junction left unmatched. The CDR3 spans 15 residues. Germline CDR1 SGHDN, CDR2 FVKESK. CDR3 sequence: CASSTPGTTFNEQFF. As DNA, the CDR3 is TGTGCCAGCAGCACCCCCGGGACTACCTTCAATGAGCAGTTCTTC. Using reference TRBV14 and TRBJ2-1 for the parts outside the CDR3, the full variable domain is EAGVTQFPSHSVIEKGQTVTLRCDPISGHDNLYWYRRVMGKEIKFLLHFVKESKQDESGMPNNRFLAERTGGTYSTLKVQPAELEDSGVYFCASSTPGTTFNEQFFGPGTRLTVL.

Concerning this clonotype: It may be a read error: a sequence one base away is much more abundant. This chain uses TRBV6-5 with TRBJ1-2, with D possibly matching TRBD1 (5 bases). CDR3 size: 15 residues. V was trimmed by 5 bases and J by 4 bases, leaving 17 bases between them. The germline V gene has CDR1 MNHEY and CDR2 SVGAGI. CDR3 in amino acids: CASSNRDLRAYGYTF. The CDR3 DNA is TGTGCCAGCAGTAACCGGGACCTCCGGGCCTATGGCTACACCTTC.

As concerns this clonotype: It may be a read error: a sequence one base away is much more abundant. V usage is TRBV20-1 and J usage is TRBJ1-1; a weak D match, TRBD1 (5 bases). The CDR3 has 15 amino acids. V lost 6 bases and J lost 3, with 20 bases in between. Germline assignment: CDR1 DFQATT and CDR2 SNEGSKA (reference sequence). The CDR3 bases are TGCAGTGCGACCGAGACAGTGCGGTTGGACACTGAAGCTTTCTTT. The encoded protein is CSATETVRLDTEAFF.

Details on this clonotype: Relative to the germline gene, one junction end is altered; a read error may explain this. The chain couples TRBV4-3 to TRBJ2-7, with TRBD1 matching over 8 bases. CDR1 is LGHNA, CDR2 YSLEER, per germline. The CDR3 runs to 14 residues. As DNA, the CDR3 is TGCGCCGGCAGCCAAGACAGGGGAACCTACGAGCAGTACTTC. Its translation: CAGSQDRGTYEQYF.

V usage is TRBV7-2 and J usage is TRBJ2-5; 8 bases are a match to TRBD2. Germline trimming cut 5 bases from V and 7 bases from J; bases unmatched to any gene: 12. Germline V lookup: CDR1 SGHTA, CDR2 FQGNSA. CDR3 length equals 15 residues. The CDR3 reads CASSPNPGGKATQYF. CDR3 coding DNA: TGTGCCAGCAGCCCGAATCCGGGGGGGAAGGCGACCCAGTACTTC. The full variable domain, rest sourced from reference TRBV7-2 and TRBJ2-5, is GAGVSQSPSNKVTEKGKDVELRCDPISGHTALYWYRQSLGQGLEFLIYFQGNSAPDKSGLPSDRFSAERTGGSVSTLTIQRTQQEDSAVYLCASSPNPGGKATQYFGPGTRLLVL.

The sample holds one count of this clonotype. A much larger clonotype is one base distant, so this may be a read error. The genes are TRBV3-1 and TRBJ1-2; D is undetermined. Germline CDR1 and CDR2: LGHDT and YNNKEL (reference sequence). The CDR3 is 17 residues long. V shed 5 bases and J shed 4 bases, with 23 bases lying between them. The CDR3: CASSGSLTLRKTYGYTF. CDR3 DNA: TGTGCCAGCAGCGGATCTCTCACCCTTCGAAAGACCTATGGCTACACCTTC.

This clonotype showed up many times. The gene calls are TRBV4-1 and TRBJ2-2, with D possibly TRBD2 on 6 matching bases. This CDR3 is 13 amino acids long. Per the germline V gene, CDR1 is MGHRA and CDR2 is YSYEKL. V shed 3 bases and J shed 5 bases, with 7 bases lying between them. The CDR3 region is CASSQGGTGELFF. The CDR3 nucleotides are TGCGCCAGCAGCCAGGGGGGTACCGGGGAGCTGTTTTTT.